This TCR beta chain was recovered during a study of cytomegalovirus exposure and HLA in healthy donors. The CDR3 extends over 15 amino acids. Germline V CDR1 and CDR2: SGDLS, YYNGEE. Unmatched junction bases numbered 8, after V lost 4 bases and J lost 1 base. The study ran its PCR with 60 Vbeta and 13 Jbeta primers. Clones were read by immunoSEQ multiplex PCR, and TCRdb kept only the in-frame ones, dropping some. The table shows 150,000 to 200,000 clones, with approximately 71% occurring only once. Concerning this clone itself: Its target is not known.

Findings of the study overall: Some segments of the V type, notably TRBV6-2 and TRBV6-3, were excluded as indistinguishable. Prior analysis indicated that the majority of TCR beta V segments exhibited productivity approximately 87% or approximately 30% of the time.

The chain is built from TRBV9 and TRBJ2-7; 7 nucleotides match TRBD2. Sequenced input: PBMCs. This clonotype originated in a girl aged 10 to 17 in good health and CMV-seronegative. In DNA, the CDR3 is TGTGCCAGCAGCCCACCCTGGGAGGGGTCCTACGAGCAGTACTTC. Translated: CASSPPWEGSYEQYF.